This T cell receptor (beta chain) originates from a study of T cells in localized non-small cell lung cancer (dated by TCRdb to the early 2020s). In terms of the full investigation: Comparing tumors with uninvolved tumor-adjacent lungs, the study looked at the T cell repertoires of 236 patients with early-stage NSCLC. The cohort consisted of roughly 240 treatment-naive NSCLC patients whose localized lung tumors had been resected. The mean age of the NSCLC patients was under 70 years, with approximately 130 men and 107 women.

At diagnosis, peripheral blood, uninvolved tumor-adjacent lung and tumor were collected and stored as a combination of fresh-frozen and FFPE material. For TCR repertoire profiling, blood samples were analyzed in the form of peripheral blood mononuclear cells. TCR beta CDR3 regions were sequenced from DNA using the immunoSEQ Assay. Regarding the original processing steps: T cell density was computed as TCR beta template counts normalized to usable DNA estimated by amplifying housekeeping genes. The preseqR package was used to estimate richness by extrapolating to 400,000 templates for PBMC samples and to 120,000 templates for tissue samples. Clonality was calculated as one minus Pielou's evenness. Differential abundance testing on productive amino-acid clonotypes, with a minimum total count of 5 and an alpha of 0.1, was used to identify tissue-enriched TCRs. The Jaccard Index and the Morisita Overlap Index were used to quantify repertoire overlap between compartments. GLIPH grouped TCR beta CDR3s together with public tetramer-defined viral CDR3s, and a viral motif had to include at least three viral sequences and also show V-gene enrichment. TCRdb limited this immuneACCESS table to in-frame rearrangements with V and J called. A share of clones is missing; checked studies link under half to unresolved V genes, and the rest is unexplained. V and J calls plus clone size are reproduced from that table; the DNA served to infer D and trimming. This sample has around 64,000 clones in its table, and about nine tenths of those were observed once. Just under 20% of the sample comes from the top ten.

On this clone: Its antigen is not yet known. Base qualities are not at hand, and no much larger clone is one base apart.

The research as a whole found: The highest T cell clonality was observed in uninvolved tumor-adjacent lung, where clonality exceeded that of tumor, suggesting that antigenic responses were more focused in uninvolved tumor-adjacent lung. Because the study design was exploratory, TCR variables were selected using unadjusted p-values without false-discovery rate correction. A median of 57 of the top 100 tumor clones turned up in the paired uninvolved adjacent lung, and 25 to 35 of those clones also ranked among the top 100 of that same adjacent lung. Longer overall survival was associated with higher T cell density in blood, whereas shorter survival was associated with higher clonality in adjacent lung. Because multi-region sequencing of the tumors was not done, intratumor heterogeneity could not be ruled out.

Compared with germline, V lacks 0 bases and J lacks 5 bases; bases without a gene match: 18. The CDR3 sequence holds 21 residues, the cysteine and phenylalanine included. Solely the CDR3 DNA is kept, with 63 bases framed from the first base. For CDR1 and CDR2, the germline V gene lists MGHRA and YSYEKL. The sequence joins TRBV4-1 to TRBJ1-4; 10 central bases correspond to TRBD1. This sequence was found in a man aged 35-69 years with stage I lung adenocarcinoma. Here the sequenced sample was peripheral blood, taken before any cancer treatment. The CDR3 amino acid sequence is: CASSQEDLGTGVFIENEKLFF. The DNA sequence is given as TGCGCCAGCAGCCAAGAGGACCTCGGGACAGGGGTTTTCATAGAGAATGAAAAACTGTTTTTT.